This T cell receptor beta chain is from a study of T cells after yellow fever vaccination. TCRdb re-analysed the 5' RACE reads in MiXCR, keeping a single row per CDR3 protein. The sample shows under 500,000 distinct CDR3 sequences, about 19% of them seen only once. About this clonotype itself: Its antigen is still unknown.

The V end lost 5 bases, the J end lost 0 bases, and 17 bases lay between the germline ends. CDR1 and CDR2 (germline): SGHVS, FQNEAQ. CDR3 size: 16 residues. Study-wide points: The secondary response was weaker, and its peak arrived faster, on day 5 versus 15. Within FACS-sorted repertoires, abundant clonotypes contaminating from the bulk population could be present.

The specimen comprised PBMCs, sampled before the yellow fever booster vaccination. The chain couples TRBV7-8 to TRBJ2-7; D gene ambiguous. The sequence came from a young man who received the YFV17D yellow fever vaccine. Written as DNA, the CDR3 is TGTGCCAGCAGCCGCGGAGCAGGATCCAGCTCCTACGAGCAGTACGTC. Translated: CASSRGAGSSSYEQYV.